This T cell receptor (beta chain) originates from a study of blood T cell repertoires in COVID-19. Study background: Nucleic acid was either cDNA or gDNA, and it came from T cells, B-cell-depleted T cells, or PBMCs.

Trimming removed 3 bases from V and 3 bases from J; junction bases left unmatched: 7. CDR1 is KGHSH and CDR2 is LQKENI in the germline V gene. The CDR3 extends over 15 amino acids. Only one count was recorded for this clone. The method was immunoSEQ multiplex PCR; TCRdb's version includes in-frame clones alone and lacks a portion of them. This table has some 310,000 clones, about 90% appearing once. Sequenced sample: peripheral blood. The source is a woman in her 30s with COVID-19, enrolled during active disease. The rearrangement joins TRBV18 to TRBJ1-2; 7 bases are a match to TRBD1. The CDR3 here is CASSPTGQRDYGYTF. For the CDR3, the DNA is TGTGCCAGCTCACCGACGGGACAGAGGGACTATGGCTACACCTTC.